The 21 T cell receptor beta chains in this list originate from one sample, sequenced in a study of T cell responses to AZD1222 COVID-19 vaccine. Assay used: immunoSEQ multiplex PCR; TCRdb lists only in-frame clones, some missing. This sample has roughly 150,000 clones, with about 83% found just once. The material sequenced was peripheral blood, taken 28 days after the second AZD1222 dose. These receptor sequences come from an adult who received the AZD1222 COVID-19 vaccine.

This clone was seen only once. The CDR3 reads CASNPLRQGAYEQYF. DNA of the CDR3: TGCGCCAGCAACCCATTGCGGCAGGGGGCCTACGAGCAGTACTTC. The chain is built from TRBV5-1 and TRBJ2-7; 7 bases fit TRBD1. Germline CDR1 and CDR2: SGHRS and YFSETQ. The CDR3 is 15 amino acids. J gave up 2 bases and V 6 bases, and 11 bases lay outside the gene matches.

J is TRBJ2-2 and V is TRBV4-2; 9 bases map to TRBD1. CDR1 LGHNA and CDR2 YNFKEQ come from the germline V gene. The CDR3 runs to 16 residues. V lost 2 bases and J lost 2; bases outside the gene matches: 3. CDR3 protein: CASSQKGQGNTGELFF. In DNA, the CDR3 is TGTGCCAGCAGCCAAAAGGGACAGGGAAACACCGGGGAGCTGTTTTTT.

The chain joins TRBV28 to TRBJ2-5, with D hard to call. The CDR3 has 12 amino acids. CDR1 is MDHEN, CDR2 SYDVKM, per germline. V was cut by 7 bases and J by 5 bases, with 11 bases left in between. CDR3 sequence reads: CASNTPTETQYF. The CDR3 nucleotides are TGTGCCAGCAACACTCCGACGGAGACCCAGTACTTC.

This rearrangement joins TRBV4-1 to TRBJ2-7, with 7 positions matching TRBD2. This CDR3 comprises 14 residues. Trimming at V came to 0 bases and at J to 5 bases, leaving 4 bases not matched to a gene. The germline V gene has CDR1 MGHRA and CDR2 YSYEKL. CDR3 bases: TGCGCCAGCAGCCAAGAGGGGGGGAGCCACGAGCAGTACTTC. Protein product: CASSQEGGSHEQYF.

The table lists this clone with a count of one. The chain couples TRBV3-1 (or the pseudogene TRBV3-2) to TRBJ1-1; no definite D call. The CDR3 has 11 residues. Germline CDR1 LGHDT, CDR2 YNNKEL (reference sequence). V lost 3 bases and J lost 10, with 9 bases in between. This CDR3 reads CASSQSGGAFF. The CDR3 nucleotides read TGTGCCAGCAGCCAGTCTGGAGGAGCTTTCTTT.

The chain is built from TRBV27 and TRBJ2-3, with 8 bases lining up with TRBD1. CDR1 MNHEY and CDR2 SMNVEV come from the germline V gene (reference sequence). Unmatched junction bases numbered 10, after V lost 10 bases and J lost 4 bases. There are 14 residues in the CDR3. Here the CDR3 reads CATQTGAFADTQYF. DNA for the CDR3: TGTGCCACCCAGACAGGGGCCTTTGCAGATACGCAGTATTTT.

The rearrangement links TRBV5-1 to TRBJ1-2, with TRBD1 identical over 11 bases. The V and J ends lost 4 bases and 7 bases, in that order; junction bases with no gene match: 6. Germline V lookup: CDR1 SGHRS, CDR2 YFSETQ. The CDR3 length is 14 residues. CDR3 in DNA: TGCGCCAGCAGCCAAGGACAGGGGGCAAGTGGCTACACCTTC. Encoded protein: CASSQGQGASGYTF.

This clone is a singleton in its sample. V gene TRBV6-1 combines with J gene TRBJ1-1, with unresolved D. V shed 2 bases and J shed 8 bases, with 12 bases lying between them. Germline CDR1 MNHNS, CDR2 SASEGT. CDR3 length: 13 amino acids. This CDR3 reads CASSEHVRTEAFF. The CDR3 nucleotides read TGTGCCAGCAGTGAACATGTGCGGACCGAAGCTTTCTTT.

The rearrangement uses TRBV19 and TRBJ1-1, with D perhaps matching TRBD1 (5 bases). This CDR3 spans 13 amino acids. Germline V lookup: CDR1 LNHDA, CDR2 SQIVND (reference sequence). Trimming pared 6 bases from V and 1 base from J, leaving 9 bases between. In nucleotides, the CDR3 is TGTGCCAGTAGAGACAGCCCGAACACTGAAGCTTTCTTT. This gives the protein CASRDSPNTEAFF.

The chain joins TRBV4-1 to TRBJ2-1, with D possibly TRBD2 on 5 matching bases. CDR3 size: 15 residues. V lost 4 bases, J lost 3 bases, and 13 bases lay in between. CDR1 and CDR2 from the germline V gene are MGHRA and YSYEKL. This chain's CDR3 is CASSLEDSNYNEQFF. The CDR3 DNA reads as TGCGCCAGCAGCCTCGAGGACTCGAACTACAATGAGCAGTTCTTC.

J is TRBJ1-2 and V is TRBV3-1 (or the pseudogene TRBV3-2); possible D gene TRBD1, 5 bases. CDR3 size: 14 residues. The V gene's germline CDR1 is LGHDT and CDR2 YNNKEL (reference sequence). V lost 3 bases and J 6 bases, leaving 14 bases between the germline ends. The CDR3 region is CASSHRGARDGYTF. CDR3 bases: TGTGCCAGCAGCCATCGCGGGGCGCGGGATGGCTACACCTTC.

This clone was observed a handful of times. The chain recombines TRBV12-5 with TRBJ1-5; D unresolved. V shed 7 bases and J shed 2 bases, with 9 bases lying between them. CDR3 size: 13 residues. The germline V gene encodes CDR1 LGHNT and CDR2 FRNRAP. DNA for the CDR3: TGTGCTAGTGTGGGCGGGGGCAATCAGCCCCAGCATTTT. Translating it yields CASVGGGNQPQHF.

V gene TRBV4-3 combines with J gene TRBJ1-4; D is possibly TRBD1 (5 bases). Germline V lookup: CDR1 LGHNA, CDR2 YSLEER. This CDR3 is built from 15 residues. Between the trimmed V and J ends, which lost 1 base and 4 bases, there was a span of 10 bases. The CDR3 bases are TGCGCCAGCAGCCAAGGGGGGGTCGGTAATGAAAAACTGTTTTTT. Translating it yields CASSQGGVGNEKLFF.

The chain joins TRBV7-9 to TRBJ1-2; D remains unclear. This CDR3 comprises 14 residues. Trimming took 1 base from V and 8 from J, leaving 14 bases between them. CDR1 SEHNR and CDR2 FQNEAQ come from the germline V gene (reference sequence). CDR3 bases: TGTGCCAGCAGCTTAGTACGGTCCAGCGGAGGCTACACCTTC. Its protein is CASSLVRSSGGYTF.

The rearrangement joins TRBV5-5 to TRBJ2-5; D not resolved. CDR1 is SGHKS and CDR2 is YYEKEE in the germline V gene (reference sequence). Trimming removed 1 base from V and 7 bases from J, with 17 bases in between. This CDR3 contains 15 residues. CDR3: CASSLSYTPIVTQYF. Written as DNA, the CDR3 is TGTGCCAGCAGCTTGAGTTATACGCCGATTGTGACCCAGTACTTC.

This clone was detected once. The chain links TRBV12-5 to TRBJ2-1; 11 positions agree with TRBD2. The CDR3 is made up of 15 amino acids. In germline, CDR1 is LGHNT, CDR2 FRNRAP. Trimming cost V 6 bases and J 7 bases; bases outside gene matches: 8. CDR3 DNA: TGTGCTAGTGGACCGTGGGGACTAGCGGATAATGAGCAGTTCTTC. As protein: CASGPWGLADNEQFF.

The chain uses TRBV19 and TRBJ2-5, with D perhaps assigned TRBD1 or TRBD2 (5 bases each). Germline CDR1 LNHDA, CDR2 SQIVND (reference sequence). With 3 bases removed from V and 3 bases from J, the gap between germline ends came to 11 bases. The CDR3 contains 14 residues. CDR3 protein: CASSIQGEKETQYF. The DNA for the CDR3 is TGTGCCAGTAGTATTCAGGGAGAGAAAGAGACCCAGTACTTC.

V and J are TRBV12-3 or TRBV12-4 and TRBJ1-1; D gene ambiguous. This CDR3 is 12 amino acids long. V was trimmed by 1 base and J by 4 bases, leaving 4 bases between them. DNA of the CDR3: TGTGCCAGCAGTTTAGTTGGCACTGAAGCTTTCTTT. Translated: CASSLVGTEAFF.

This chain joins TRBV27 and TRBJ1-1; D not resolved. V shed 8 bases and J shed 7 bases, with 11 bases lying between them. Germline CDR1 MNHEY, CDR2 SMNVEV (reference sequence). The CDR3 totals 11 residues. In DNA form, the CDR3 reads TGTGCCAGCCGTTACCGGATTGAAGCTTTCTTT. Translation gives CASRYRIEAFF.

The J gene is TRBJ2-7, the V gene TRBV11-2; D ambiguous. There are 13 residues in the CDR3. Trimming removed 1 base from V and 4 bases from J, with 8 bases in between. Germline values: CDR1 SGHAT, CDR2 FQNNGV. CDR3 in DNA: TGTGCCAGCAGCTTAGGTAGAGAATACGAGCAGTACTTC. Translating it yields CASSLGREYEQYF.

In regard to this clone: The identical CDR3 is also encoded by other nucleotide sequences in the sample. DNA of the CDR3: TGTGCCAGCAGTTACTCAGGGCGAAATCAGCCCCAGCATTTT. This encodes CASSYSGRNQPQHF. The chain has TRBV6-2 or TRBV6-3 and TRBJ1-5, with D uncertain. Germline loops: CDR1 MNHEY, CDR2 SVGEGT. Trimming cost V 0 bases and J 4 bases, with 7 bases left between them. The CDR3 runs 14 residues.